The rows below give T cell receptor beta chains drawn from one sample of a study of cytomegalovirus exposure and HLA in healthy donors. Using immunoSEQ multiplex PCR, the repertoire was profiled, and TCRdb retains in-frame clones only, with some absent. The sample yields 80,000 to 130,000 clones, about 70% seen once. Sequencing was carried out using PBMCs. Receptors originate from a woman between 18 and 29 years old in good health and CMV-seropositive. CDR3s include the opening cysteine and the closing phenylalanine or tryptophan. The D gene is left open where the match is weak. Size is stated for part of the rows, as once, few or many counts, or as a class when the clone is expanded.

v_call: TRBV27
clone_size: NA
d_call: TRBD1
j_call: TRBJ2-7
cdr3_aa: CASSRDRAYEQYF
cdr3_nt: TGTGCCAGCAGTCGGGACAGAGCCTACGAGCAGTACTTC

v_call: TRBV7-2
clone_size: NA
d_call: TRBD2
j_call: TRBJ2-3
cdr3_aa: CASSLALLAERTDTQYF
cdr3_nt: TGTGCCAGCAGCTTAGCCCTTCTAGCGGAACGCACAGATACGCAGTATTTT

v_call: TRBV6-5
clone_size: NA
d_call: TRBD1
j_call: TRBJ1-1
cdr3_aa: CASRHTGVAEAFF
cdr3_nt: TGTGCCAGCAGACATACAGGGGTGGCTGAAGCTTTCTTT

v_call: TRBV7-3
clone_size: NA
d_call: NA
j_call: TRBJ2-1
cdr3_aa: CASSLVASSYNEQFF
cdr3_nt: TGTGCCAGCAGCTTAGTCGCTAGCTCCTACAATGAGCAGTTCTTC

v_call: TRBV30
clone_size: few
d_call: NA
j_call: TRBJ1-2
cdr3_aa: CAWSVQGRYTF
cdr3_nt: TGTGCCTGGAGTGTACAGGGTCGCTACACCTTC

v_call: TRBV7-2
clone_size: few
d_call: NA
j_call: TRBJ2-5
cdr3_aa: CASSLGPSEKETQYF
cdr3_nt: TGTGCCAGCAGCTTAGGACCTAGCGAGAAGGAGACCCAGTACTTC

v_call: TRBV30
clone_size: NA
d_call: NA
j_call: TRBJ2-2
cdr3_aa: CAWKGTVHTGELFF
cdr3_nt: TGTGCCTGGAAGGGGACTGTCCACACCGGGGAGCTGTTTTTT

v_call: TRBV7-8
clone_size: NA
d_call: TRBD2
j_call: TRBJ2-5
cdr3_aa: CASSLNWGGRETQYF
cdr3_nt: TGTGCCAGCAGCTTAAATTGGGGGGGAAGAGAGACCCAGTACTTC

v_call: TRBV7-8
clone_size: NA
d_call: NA
j_call: TRBJ1-5
cdr3_aa: CASSLGARQPQHF
cdr3_nt: TGTGCCAGCAGCTTAGGGGCGCGACAGCCCCAGCATTTT

v_call: TRBV9
clone_size: NA
d_call: NA
j_call: TRBJ2-1
cdr3_aa: CASSVGGGDADEQFF
cdr3_nt: TGTGCCAGCAGCGTAGGGGGAGGAGATGCTGATGAGCAGTTCTTC

v_call: TRBV6-4
clone_size: few
d_call: TRBD2
j_call: TRBJ2-2
cdr3_aa: CASSAFSSGNTGELFF
cdr3_nt: TGTGCCAGCAGTGCATTTTCTAGCGGGAACACCGGGGAGCTGTTTTTT

v_call: TRBV5-1
clone_size: few
d_call: TRBD1
j_call: TRBJ1-2
cdr3_aa: CASSSDRVGNGYTF
cdr3_nt: TGCGCCAGCAGCTCGGACAGGGTAGGAAATGGCTACACCTTC

v_call: TRBV30
clone_size: NA
d_call: NA
j_call: TRBJ1-1
cdr3_aa: CAWSSGVSKNTEAFF
cdr3_nt: TGTGCCTGGAGTTCCGGGGTCTCAAAGAACACTGAAGCTTTCTTT

v_call: TRBV6-1
clone_size: few
d_call: TRBD1
j_call: TRBJ1-5
cdr3_aa: CASRGAGGSNQPQHF
cdr3_nt: TGTGCCAGCAGGGGGGCAGGGGGAAGCAATCAGCCCCAGCATTTT

v_call: TRBV25-1
clone_size: NA
d_call: NA
j_call: TRBJ2-7
cdr3_aa: CASTGASSYEQYF
cdr3_nt: TGTGCCAGCACAGGGGCCTCCTCCTACGAGCAGTACTTC

v_call: TRBV7-2
clone_size: NA
d_call: NA
j_call: TRBJ2-4
cdr3_aa: CASRPPGLTGGNIQYF
cdr3_nt: TGTGCCAGCAGGCCCCCCGGGTTGACAGGAGGAAACATTCAGTACTTC

v_call: TRBV10-3
clone_size: NA
d_call: NA
j_call: TRBJ2-7
cdr3_aa: CAISGAQPYEQYF
cdr3_nt: TGTGCCATCAGTGGGGCACAGCCCTACGAGCAGTACTTC

v_call: TRBV5-6
clone_size: once
d_call: TRBD2
j_call: TRBJ2-7
cdr3_aa: CASSQASGSYEQYF
cdr3_nt: TGTGCCAGCAGCCAAGCTAGCGGGAGTTACGAGCAGTACTTC

v_call: TRBV5-1
clone_size: NA
d_call: TRBD2
j_call: TRBJ2-7
cdr3_aa: CASSFVAGDYEQYF
cdr3_nt: TGCGCCAGCAGCTTTGTAGCGGGAGACTACGAGCAGTACTTC

v_call: TRBV15
clone_size: NA
d_call: TRBD1
j_call: TRBJ1-3
cdr3_aa: CATSRDRRTGLRNTIYF
cdr3_nt: TGTGCCACCAGCAGAGATCGGCGGACAGGGCTAAGAAACACCATATATTTT